This T cell receptor beta chain was identified during a study of blood T cell repertoires in COVID-19. The V end was cut by 4 bases, the J end by 1 base, with 8 bases between. The CDR3 runs to 13 residues. In germline, CDR1 is SGHNT, CDR2 YYREEE (reference sequence). Profiling relied on immunoSEQ multiplex PCR, and the TCRdb table lists in-frame clones only, not all of them. The repertoire has roughly 250,000 clones, roughly nine tenths of them found once; the top ten carry about 6%. V usage is TRBV5-4 and J usage is TRBJ1-2; possibly TRBD1 for D (5 bases). The specimen sequenced was PBMCs or T cells enriched from blood (not recorded which). This receptor was taken from a woman aged 30 to 39 with acute COVID-19. CDR3 in DNA: TGTGCCAGCAGCCGTGACAGTAACTATGGCTACACCTTC. This codes for CASSRDSNYGYTF.